This is a list of T cell receptor beta chains from one sample in a study of CD8+CD57+ T cells in acquired aplastic anemia. TCRdb ran MiXCR on the reads and lists one entry per CDR3 protein. This table has about 150,000 distinct CDR3 sequences, about 50% appearing once. The sample was sorted CD4+, CD8+, or CD8+CD57+ T cells (not recorded which) from PBMCs. Source of these receptors: a human donor with aplastic anemia. Each CDR3 is given with its conserved first and last residue. The order of the fields is V gene, clone size, D gene, J gene, CDR3 protein, CDR3 DNA. The D gene is left open where the match is weak. Clone size is shown for a subset of rows, as once, few, many or a class of expanded clone.

v_gene: TRBV27
abundance: few
d_gene: TRBD1
j_gene: TRBJ1-4
CDR3aa: CASSWVTGDEKLFF
CDR3nt: TGTGCCAGCAGTTGGGTGACAGGGGATGAAAAACTGTTTTTT

v_gene: TRBV9
abundance: many
d_gene: NA
j_gene: TRBJ2-3
CDR3aa: CASSVDSGTDTQYF
CDR3nt: TGTGCCAGCAGCGTAGACAGTGGCACAGATACGCAGTATTTT

v_gene: TRBV10-3
abundance: NA
d_gene: NA
j_gene: TRBJ2-5
CDR3aa: CAISEWRREDQETQYF
CDR3nt: TGTGCCATCAGTGAGTGGCGGAGGGAGGACCAAGAGACCCAGTACTTC

v_gene: TRBV20-1
abundance: many
d_gene: NA
j_gene: TRBJ2-7
CDR3aa: CSARTTSSYEQYF
CDR3nt: TGCAGTGCTAGAACAACGAGCTCCTACGAGCAGTACTTC

v_gene: TRBV10-1
abundance: NA
d_gene: NA
j_gene: TRBJ2-5
CDR3aa: CASSESGQETQYF
CDR3nt: TGCGCCAGCAGTGAGTCGGGCCAAGAGACCCAGTACTTC

v_gene: TRBV7-9
abundance: NA
d_gene: NA
j_gene: TRBJ2-7
CDR3aa: CASSYEDHYEQYF
CDR3nt: TGTGCCAGCAGCTATGAGGACCACTACGAGCAGTACTTC

v_gene: TRBV27
abundance: few
d_gene: NA
j_gene: TRBJ2-2
CDR3aa: CASSLSSEGPAGELFF
CDR3nt: TGTGCCAGCAGTTTATCCTCCGAGGGGCCGGCCGGGGAGCTGTTTTTT

v_gene: TRBV7-9
abundance: NA
d_gene: NA
j_gene: TRBJ2-7
CDR3aa: CASSYPGTWGYEQYF
CDR3nt: TGTGCCAGCAGCTACCCCGGGACCTGGGGGTACGAGCAGTACTTC

v_gene: TRBV19
abundance: many
d_gene: NA
j_gene: TRBJ2-3
CDR3aa: CASSIGRTSRDTQYF
CDR3nt: TGTGCCAGTAGTATAGGACGAACCTCCCGGGATACGCAGTATTTT

v_gene: TRBV24-1
abundance: NA
d_gene: NA
j_gene: TRBJ1-4
CDR3aa: CATSDTNRNEKLFF
CDR3nt: TGTGCCACCAGTGATACGAATCGGAATGAAAAACTGTTTTTT

v_gene: TRBV27
abundance: many
d_gene: TRBD1
j_gene: TRBJ1-2
CDR3aa: CASSFVQGSGYTF
CDR3nt: TGTGCCAGCAGTTTCGTACAGGGGTCTGGCTACACCTTC

v_gene: TRBV7-3
abundance: NA
d_gene: NA
j_gene: TRBJ2-7
CDR3aa: CASSLGTSSNQPQQYF
CDR3nt: TGTGCCAGCAGCTTAGGTACGAGTAGCAATCAGCCCCAGCAGTACTTC

v_gene: TRBV5-1
abundance: many
d_gene: TRBD1
j_gene: TRBJ2-7
CDR3aa: CASSPHRDRSRYEQYF
CDR3nt: TGCGCCAGCAGCCCGCACAGGGACAGGTCTCGCTACGAGCAGTACTTC

v_gene: TRBV11-2
abundance: NA
d_gene: NA
j_gene: TRBJ2-7
CDR3aa: CASSLEANSIYEQYF
CDR3nt: TGTGCCAGCAGCTTAGAGGCAAATTCCATCTACGAGCAGTACTTC

v_gene: TRBV20-1
abundance: NA
d_gene: NA
j_gene: TRBJ1-2
CDR3aa: CSADGLSYTF
CDR3nt: TGCAGTGCTGACGGACTCAGCTACACCTTC

v_gene: TRBV10-3
abundance: NA
d_gene: NA
j_gene: TRBJ2-7
CDR3aa: CAISESANPRIEQYF
CDR3nt: TGTGCCATCAGTGAGTCGGCGAATCCCCGTATCGAGCAGTACTTC

v_gene: TRBV12-3/TRBV12-4
abundance: NA
d_gene: NA
j_gene: TRBJ2-7
CDR3aa: CASSPYVPYEQYF
CDR3nt: TGTGCCAGCAGCCCTTACGTGCCATACGAGCAGTACTTC

v_gene: TRBV7-8
abundance: NA
d_gene: NA
j_gene: TRBJ1-1
CDR3aa: CASARTSEAFF
CDR3nt: TGTGCCAGCGCAAGAACAAGCGAAGCTTTCTTT

v_gene: TRBV12-3/TRBV12-4
abundance: many
d_gene: NA
j_gene: TRBJ1-6
CDR3aa: CASSRGPGDYSPLHF
CDR3nt: TGTGCCAGCAGCCGGGGCCCAGGGGATTATTCACCCCTCCACTTT

v_gene: TRBV29-1
abundance: NA
d_gene: TRBD2
j_gene: TRBJ2-3
CDR3aa: CSVGLAGGTDTQYF
CDR3nt: TGCAGCGTCGGACTAGCGGGGGGCACAGATACGCAGTATTTT

v_gene: TRBV6-4
abundance: NA
d_gene: TRBD2
j_gene: TRBJ2-7
CDR3aa: CASSDPTSGTPYEQYF
CDR3nt: TGTGCCAGCAGTGACCCCACTAGCGGCACCCCCTACGAGCAGTACTTC

v_gene: TRBV15
abundance: NA
d_gene: NA
j_gene: TRBJ1-1
CDR3aa: CATSRGDATEAFF
CDR3nt: TGTGCCACCAGCAGGGGGGATGCCACTGAAGCTTTCTTT

v_gene: TRBV3-1
abundance: NA
d_gene: NA
j_gene: TRBJ1-1
CDR3aa: CASSQRVTEAFF
CDR3nt: TGTGCCAGCAGCCAACGGGTCACTGAAGCTTTCTTT

v_gene: TRBV11-1
abundance: NA
d_gene: NA
j_gene: TRBJ2-2
CDR3aa: CASSPSGPNTGELFF
CDR3nt: TGTGCCAGCAGCCCCTCCGGACCGAACACCGGGGAGCTGTTTTTT

v_gene: TRBV4-1
abundance: NA
d_gene: NA
j_gene: TRBJ1-1
CDR3aa: CASAFSGSLNTEAFF
CDR3nt: TGCGCCAGCGCGTTTTCAGGAAGTTTGAACACTGAAGCTTTCTTT

v_gene: TRBV15
abundance: once
d_gene: TRBD2
j_gene: TRBJ2-1
CDR3aa: CATSTTLRASGKNEQFF
CDR3nt: TGTGCCACCAGCACAACCCTGAGGGCTAGCGGGAAGAATGAGCAGTTCTTC

v_gene: TRBV10-3
abundance: few
d_gene: NA
j_gene: TRBJ2-3
CDR3aa: CAISENREGGTQYF
CDR3nt: TGTGCCATCAGTGAGAACAGGGAAGGTGGTACGCAGTATTTT

v_gene: TRBV4-2
abundance: many
d_gene: NA
j_gene: TRBJ2-7
CDR3aa: CASSQAGPTYEQYF
CDR3nt: TGTGCCAGCAGCCAAGCCGGGCCGACCTACGAGCAGTACTTC

v_gene: TRBV20-1
abundance: many
d_gene: NA
j_gene: TRBJ1-2
CDR3aa: CSARAGGDVNYGYTF
CDR3nt: TGCAGTGCTAGGGCAGGAGGCGATGTTAACTATGGCTACACCTTC

v_gene: TRBV7-9
abundance: NA
d_gene: TRBD1
j_gene: TRBJ2-3
CDR3aa: CASPRDSYTDTQYF
CDR3nt: TGTGCCAGCCCCCGGGACAGTTACACAGATACGCAGTATTTT

v_gene: TRBV19
abundance: once
d_gene: TRBD1
j_gene: TRBJ2-7
CDR3aa: CASSIGQGMGEQYF
CDR3nt: TGTGCCAGTAGTATCGGACAGGGGATGGGTGAGCAGTACTTC

v_gene: TRBV4-1
abundance: NA
d_gene: NA
j_gene: TRBJ2-1
CDR3aa: CASSQETHRHEQFF
CDR3nt: TGCGCCAGCAGCCAAGAGACCCACCGCCATGAGCAGTTCTTC

v_gene: TRBV6-1
abundance: NA
d_gene: NA
j_gene: TRBJ2-1
CDR3aa: CASRPTGAAFYNEQFF
CDR3nt: TGTGCCAGCAGACCTACGGGGGCCGCTTTCTACAATGAGCAGTTCTTC

v_gene: TRBV9
abundance: NA
d_gene: NA
j_gene: TRBJ2-5
CDR3aa: CASSVEGVGETQYF
CDR3nt: TGTGCCAGCAGCGTTGAGGGGGTTGGGGAGACCCAGTACTTC

v_gene: TRBV12-3/TRBV12-4
abundance: many
d_gene: NA
j_gene: TRBJ1-2
CDR3aa: CASSEHVYGYTF
CDR3nt: TGTGCCAGCAGTGAGCATGTTTATGGCTACACCTTC

v_gene: TRBV9
abundance: NA
d_gene: NA
j_gene: TRBJ1-3
CDR3aa: CASTLGAGGNTIYF
CDR3nt: TGTGCCAGCACCCTGGGGGCCGGTGGAAACACCATATATTTT

v_gene: TRBV6-5
abundance: few
d_gene: NA
j_gene: TRBJ2-4
CDR3aa: CASSYPPGRVKNIQYF
CDR3nt: TGTGCCAGCAGTTACCCCCCGGGACGGGTCAAAAACATTCAGTACTTC

v_gene: TRBV7-3
abundance: many
d_gene: NA
j_gene: TRBJ1-1
CDR3aa: CASSPTGGTEAFF
CDR3nt: TGTGCCAGCAGCCCGACTGGAGGCACTGAAGCTTTCTTT